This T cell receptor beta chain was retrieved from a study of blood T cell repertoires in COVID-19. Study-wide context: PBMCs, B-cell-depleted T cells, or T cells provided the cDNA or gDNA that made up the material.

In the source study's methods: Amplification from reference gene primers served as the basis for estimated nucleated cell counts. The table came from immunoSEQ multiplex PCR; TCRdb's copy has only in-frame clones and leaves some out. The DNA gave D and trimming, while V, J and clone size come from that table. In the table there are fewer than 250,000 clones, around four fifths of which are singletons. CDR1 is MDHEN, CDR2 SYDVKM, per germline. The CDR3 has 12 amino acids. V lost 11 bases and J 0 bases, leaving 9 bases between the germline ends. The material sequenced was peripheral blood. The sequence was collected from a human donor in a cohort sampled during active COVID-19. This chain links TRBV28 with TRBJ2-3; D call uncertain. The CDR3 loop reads CASRGSTDTQYF. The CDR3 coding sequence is TGTGCCTCCCGAGGAAGCACAGATACGCAGTATTTT.